This T cell receptor beta chain came from a study of ipilimumab plus nivolumab after autologous stem cell transplantation. The assay was immunoSEQ multiplex PCR, and TCRdb's table has in-frame clones only and misses some. The profile covers roughly 45,000 clones, with 70% to 90% appearing a single time and around 0.9% taken by the ten largest. The CDR3 sequence is 15 residues long. CDR1 and CDR2 from the germline V gene are LNHDA and SQIVND (reference sequence). Trimming cost V 6 bases and J 0 bases, with 15 bases left between them. Dosing: nivolumab 3 mg/kg IV, weeks 1, 4, 7, 10, then every two weeks to week 26.

This chain joins TRBV19 and TRBJ2-7; D call uncertain. The sequenced sample was PBMCs, obtained in a trial of ipilimumab plus nivolumab as post-transplant consolidation. This TCR was sampled from a male donor with multiple myeloma. CDR3 coding DNA: TGTGCCAGTAGGAAGGAGCCTCACTTCTCCTACGAGCAGTACTTC. As protein: CASRKEPHFSYEQYF.